This T cell receptor beta chain was sequenced during a study of shared clonotypes between healthy human individuals. The protocol was immunoSEQ multiplex PCR, while the TCRdb copy is restricted to in-frame clones and leaves out a portion. The table includes about 510,000 clones, less than 85% detected once. This clone was detected once. The germline V gene encodes CDR1 LNHDA and CDR2 SQIVND (reference sequence). V lost 9 bases to trimming and J lost 6 bases; unmatched junction nucleotides: 16. The CDR3 contains 17 residues. The genes are TRBV19 and TRBJ2-1, with 11 bases aligning to TRBD2. The receptor was isolated from a woman aged 40 to 50 in good health. Some clones in this sample may be carry-over from other donors' samples. The source material was PBMCs. The DNA for the CDR3 is TGTGCCAGCATTGGGCTCATTAGCGGGAGGGCATCCAATGAGCAGTTCTTC. This encodes CASIGLISGRASNEQFF.